These T cell receptor beta chains were read from a single sample in a study of cytotoxic CD8 clonotypes in ibrutinib-treated CLL. Sequencing was performed with immunoSEQ multiplex PCR; in TCRdb, only in-frame clones are kept and a portion is missing. This table holds hundreds of thousands of clones, about 64% found once. Here the sequenced sample was PBMCs, taken after 36 months of ibrutinib treatment. The source is a human donor with chronic lymphocytic leukemia. Each CDR3 is given with its conserved first and last residue. D genes are given only for firm matches. For some rows the clone size is stated as once, few or many, or as a class when expanded; others skip it.

TRBD1	TRBV5-1	TRBJ2-3	-	CASSHPGQGGSTDTQYF	TGCGCCAGCAGCCATCCCGGACAGGGGGGTAGCACAGATACGCAGTATTTT
TRBD1	TRBV28	TRBJ2-1	-	CASSANRDRGGQFF	TGTGCCAGCTCGGCAAACCGGGACAGGGGGGGGCAGTTCTTC
-	TRBV19	TRBJ2-1	-	CASSILGSSYNEQFF	TGTGCCAGTAGTATCCTGGGAAGCTCCTACAATGAGCAGTTCTTC
-	TRBV20-1	TRBJ1-2	once	CSATTGYGYTF	TGCAGTGCCACGACTGGATATGGCTACACCTTC
-	TRBV28	TRBJ1-2	-	CASLGGYYYGYTF	TGTGCCAGCTTAGGTGGCTACTACTATGGCTACACCTTC
-	TRBV5-1	TRBJ2-3	-	CASSLLRRGGPTDTQYF	TGCGCCAGCAGTCTCCTTCGGCGAGGGGGGCCAACAGATACGCAGTATTTT
-	TRBV28	TRBJ2-7	few	CATTGSMTGEQYF	TGTGCCACCACCGGGTCCATGACGGGCGAGCAGTACTTC
TRBD2	TRBV6-1	TRBJ2-3	-	CASSQAGQGLSADTQYF	TGTGCCAGCAGTCAAGCGGGGCAGGGATTATCTGCAGATACGCAGTATTTT
-	TRBV5-6	TRBJ1-2	-	CASSVRRATNYGYTF	TGTGCCAGCAGCGTGCGACGGGCCACTAACTATGGCTACACCTTC
-	TRBV14	TRBJ2-1	-	CASSFDSSSYNEQFF	TGTGCCAGCAGTTTCGACAGTAGCTCCTACAATGAGCAGTTCTTC
TRBD2	TRBV2	TRBJ2-5	-	CASSEYGGAQYF	TGTGCCAGCAGTGAATACGGGGGGGCCCAGTACTTC
-	TRBV6-6	TRBJ2-3	-	CASSHPHTDTQYF	TGTGCCAGCAGCCACCCCCACACAGATACGCAGTATTTT
-	TRBV4-3	TRBJ1-1	-	CASSQAEGYTEAFF	TGCGCCAGCAGCCAAGCAGAAGGGTACACTGAAGCTTTCTTT
TRBD1	TRBV5-1	TRBJ1-5	-	CASSPGDRTNQPQHF	TGCGCCAGCAGCCCAGGGGACAGGACCAATCAGCCCCAGCATTTT
TRBD1	TRBV7-3	TRBJ1-5	-	CASSYGQGKVQPQHF	TGTGCCAGCAGCTATGGACAGGGAAAGGTTCAGCCCCAGCATTTT
-	TRBV7-8	TRBJ2-5	-	CASTQKRTIAKETQYF	TGTGCCAGCACCCAAAAGCGAACCATAGCTAAAGAGACCCAGTACTTC
-	TRBV18	TRBJ1-6	-	CASSLGVDHSPLHF	TGTGCCAGCTCACTGGGCGTCGATCATTCACCCCTCCACTTT
-	TRBV27	TRBJ2-7	-	CASSLSGPYEQYF	TGTGCCAGCAGTTTGTCGGGCCCCTACGAGCAGTACTTC
-	TRBV6-5	TRBJ2-5	-	CASSYNQETQYF	TGTGCCAGCAGTTACAACCAAGAGACCCAGTACTTC
TRBD2	TRBV19	TRBJ2-1	once	CASSIVGLAVFGDEQFF	TGTGCCAGTAGTATTGTCGGTCTAGCGGTGTTTGGGGATGAGCAGTTCTTC
-	TRBV29-1	TRBJ2-3	-	CSVDRGPLTDTQYF	TGCAGCGTTGACCGTGGCCCCCTCACAGATACGCAGTATTTT
-	TRBV11-2	TRBJ1-2	-	CASSLGQENYGYTF	TGTGCCAGCAGCTTAGGACAGGAGAACTATGGCTACACCTTC
-	TRBV9	TRBJ2-5	-	CASSWGVLQETQYF	TGTGCCAGCAGTTGGGGGGTCCTCCAAGAGACCCAGTACTTC
TRBD2	TRBV27	TRBJ2-1	once	CASSLIAGVYNEQFF	TGTGCCAGCAGCCTTATAGCGGGGGTCTACAATGAGCAGTTCTTC
-	TRBV7-3	TRBJ2-3	few	CASSLTRARTGSTDTQYF	TGTGCCAGCAGCTTAACCCGAGCTCGAACCGGAAGCACAGATACGCAGTATTTT
-	TRBV13	TRBJ2-7	once	CASSVQNYEQYF	TGTGCCAGCAGCGTTCAGAACTACGAGCAGTACTTC
-	TRBV27	TRBJ1-2	-	CASSSHPIGYGYTF	TGTGCCAGCAGCTCCCATCCTATTGGCTATGGCTACACCTTC
-	TRBV11-3	TRBJ1-1	few	CASSYPHRLNTEAFF	TGTGCCAGCAGCTACCCCCACAGGCTGAACACTGAAGCTTTCTTT
-	TRBV6-6	TRBJ2-2	-	CASSYVGRGGELFF	TGTGCCAGCAGTTACGTGGGGCGCGGCGGGGAGCTGTTTTTT
-	TRBV27	TRBJ2-5	-	CASSSSTGGETQYF	TGTGCCAGCAGTTCCTCGACAGGAGGGGAGACCCAGTACTTC
-	TRBV4-1	TRBJ2-7	few	CASSQGQGSYEQYF	TGCGCCAGCAGCCAAGGCCAGGGGTCCTACGAGCAGTACTTC
-	TRBV7-8	TRBJ1-4	few	CASSLRPTNEKLFF	TGTGCCAGCAGTCTCAGACCAACTAATGAAAAACTGTTTTTT
-	TRBV5-6	TRBJ1-6	few	CASRAIGQSYNSPLHF	TGTGCCAGCAGAGCGATAGGGCAGTCATATAATTCACCCCTCCACTTT